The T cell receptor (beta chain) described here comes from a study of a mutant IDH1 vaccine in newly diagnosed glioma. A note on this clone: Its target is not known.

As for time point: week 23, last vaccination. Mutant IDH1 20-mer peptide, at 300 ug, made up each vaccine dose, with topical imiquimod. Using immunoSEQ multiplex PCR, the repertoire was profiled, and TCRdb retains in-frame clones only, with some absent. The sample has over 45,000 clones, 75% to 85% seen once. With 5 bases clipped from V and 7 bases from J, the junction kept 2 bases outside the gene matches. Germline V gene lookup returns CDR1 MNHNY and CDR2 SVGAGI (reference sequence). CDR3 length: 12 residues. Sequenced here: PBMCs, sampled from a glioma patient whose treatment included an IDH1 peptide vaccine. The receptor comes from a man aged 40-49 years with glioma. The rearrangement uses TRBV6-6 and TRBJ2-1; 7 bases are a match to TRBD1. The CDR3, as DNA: TGTGCCAGCAGTAAACAGGGGAATGAGCAGTTCTTC. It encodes CASSKQGNEQFF.